Presented here are 13 T cell receptor beta chains from one specimen sequenced in a study of PD-L1 blockade in urothelial cancer. Time point of the sample: peripheral blood 6 weeks after treatment start. Method: immunoSEQ multiplex PCR; TCRdb's copy keeps in-frame clones and lacks some. Seen here are fewer than 50,000 clones, more than 80% observed once, and the top ten hold about 7.9%. Sequencing used PBMCs, obtained around atezolizumab (anti-PD-L1) treatment. Receptor source: an older man with urothelial cancer.

V usage is TRBV6-5 and J usage is TRBJ2-1; TRBD2 matches at 12 bases. The V and J ends lost 2 bases and 7 bases, in that order; junction bases with no gene match: 0. The CDR3 has 14 residues. Per the germline V gene, CDR1 is MNHEY and CDR2 is SVGAGI. The CDR3 DNA follows: TGTGCCAGCAGTTACGGGACTAGCGGGAATGAGCAGTTCTTC. Amino acid sequence: CASSYGTSGNEQFF.

This clone was detected only a few times. V usage is TRBV9 and J usage is TRBJ1-1; the D gene is possibly TRBD1 (5 bases). The CDR3 is 13 residues long. The ends were cut back, 2 bases at V and 4 bases at J, with 9 bases in the middle. The germline V gene has CDR1 SGDLS and CDR2 YYNGEE. The CDR3 DNA is TGTGCCAGCAGCGTGAGTCAGGGCACTGAAGCTTTCTTT. Amino acids: CASSVSQGTEAFF.

The chain recombines TRBV5-4 with TRBJ1-2; TRBD1 matches 9 bases. J lost 7 bases, V lost 1 base, and 8 bases had no gene match. Germline CDR1 and CDR2: SGHNT and YYREEE (reference sequence). The CDR3 has 15 amino acids. CDR3 sequence reads: CASSLMMTGGSGYTF. Written as DNA, the CDR3 is TGTGCCAGCAGCTTGATGATGACAGGGGGGAGTGGCTACACCTTC.

The chain combines TRBV7-7 with TRBJ2-5; 10 nucleotides align to TRBD1. V dropped 5 bases and J dropped 5; count of bases not matched to a gene: 2. The germline CDR1 and CDR2 sequences are SSHAT and FNYEAQ (reference sequence). This CDR3 is built from 13 residues. This CDR3 reads CASSRDRGETQYF. The CDR3 coding sequence is TGTGCCAGCAGCCGGGACAGGGGTGAGACCCAGTACTTC.

Concerning this clone: Relative to the germline gene, one junction end is altered; a read error may explain this. The V gene is TRBV7-8, the J gene TRBJ2-3; TRBD1 might be the D (7 bases). Germline V gene lookup returns CDR1 SGHVS and CDR2 FQNEAQ. The CDR3 spans 14 residues. The CDR3 is CASSLGRAGGGLGF. In DNA, the CDR3 is TGTGCCAGCAGCTTAGGGAGGGCAGGGGGTGGTTTAGGATTT.

The V and J genes are TRBV6-1 and TRBJ2-5; 9 bases are a match to TRBD1. The V gene end was trimmed by 7 bases and the J gene end by 4 bases; junction bases not matched to a gene: 7. This CDR3 is built from 14 residues. The germline V gene has CDR1 MNHNS and CDR2 SASEGT. The CDR3 protein is CASTIQGAIETQYF. The CDR3 nucleotides are TGTGCCAGCACGATACAGGGGGCAATAGAGACCCAGTACTTC.

This clone qualifies as large. This sample includes further DNA sequences coding for the same CDR3. The genes are TRBV27 and TRBJ1-3; D remains unclear. This CDR3 has 13 amino acids. The ends were cut back, 3 bases at V and 0 bases at J, with 3 bases in the middle. The germline gives CDR1 MNHEY, CDR2 SMNVEV (reference sequence). The CDR3 region is CASSFRSGNTIYF. CDR3 DNA sequence: TGTGCCAGCAGTTTTCGCTCTGGAAACACCATATATTTT.

This clone appeared once. The chain is built from TRBV28 and TRBJ2-2; D assignment may be TRBD1 or TRBD2 (9 bases each). Germline CDR1 and CDR2: MDHEN and SYDVKM. V dropped 0 bases and J dropped 6 bases, with 29 bases sitting between them. CDR3 length equals 21 residues. The CDR3 DNA sequence: TGTGCCAGCAGTTTATGGACTACAGGGGGCAAGGCGGGAGGGCAGGCCGGGGAGCTGTTTTTT. Translated: CASSLWTTGGKAGGQAGELFF.

On this clone: This CDR3 is missing its conserved last phenylalanine or tryptophan, likely due to a read error. The chain uses TRBV15 and TRBJ2-7; TRBD2 aligns across 9 bases. The V segment lost 5 bases and the J segment 4 bases; nucleotides outside the gene matches: 12. This CDR3 is built from 16 residues. Germline V gene data show CDR1 as LNHNV and CDR2 as YYDKDF (reference sequence). The CDR3 loop reads CATSAEAGGNLYEQYL. In DNA form, the CDR3 reads TGTGCCACCAGCGCCGAGGCGGGAGGGAACCTTTACGAGCAGTACCTC.

This chain links TRBV27 with TRBJ1-2; D is perhaps TRBD1 (6 bases). The CDR3 contains 14 residues. Germline loops: CDR1 MNHEY, CDR2 SMNVEV (reference sequence). V was cut by 4 bases and J by 5 bases, with 14 bases left in between. CDR3 loop: CASSSLDRRYGYTF. The CDR3 nucleotides are TGTGCCAGCAGTTCTCTGGACAGAAGATATGGCTACACCTTC.

The chain joins TRBV18 to TRBJ2-4, with TRBD2 as a possible D gene (5 bases). Trimming removed 4 bases at V and 8 bases at J, with 18 bases between. The CDR3 is 15 residues long. CDR1 is KGHSH, CDR2 LQKENI, per germline. The CDR3 sequence is CASSLLSTSGDIQYF. DNA for the CDR3: TGTGCCAGCTCACTTCTCTCCACTAGTGGTGACATTCAGTACTTC.

The V and J genes are TRBV28 and TRBJ2-7; 8 positions match TRBD2. The CDR3 has 15 residues. After removal of 3 bases from V and 4 bases from J, the junction contained 8 bases not matched to a gene. The germline V gene has CDR1 MDHEN and CDR2 SYDVKM. The CDR3 is CASSFISGSPYEQYF. CDR3 coding DNA: TGTGCCAGCAGTTTCATAAGCGGGAGTCCGTACGAGCAGTACTTC.

This CDR3 reads CASSITGGRGYTF. For the CDR3, the DNA is TGTGCCAGTAGTATTACAGGGGGCCGCGGCTACACCTTC. V usage is TRBV19 and J usage is TRBJ1-2; 9 nucleotides line up with TRBD1. The CDR3 is 13 residues long. The V and J ends lost 3 bases and 8 bases, in that order; junction bases with no gene match: 4. Germline assignment: CDR1 LNHDA and CDR2 SQIVND (reference sequence).